One T cell receptor beta chain is described in this entry. Antigen unknown. The sample belongs to a study of CD8+ T cells in alopecia areata. Study-level findings and limits: Affected lesional scalp, above all in alopecia totalis/universalis, was more clonal than normal scalp. Against the mouse data, patients shared TCRs less clearly, possibly for HLA reasons. Scalp repertoires also include resident alphabeta T cells from normal skin.

Germline trimming cut 4 bases from V and 8 bases from J; bases unmatched to any gene: 19. The CDR3 is made up of 17 amino acids. Germline assignment: CDR1 SGHNT and CDR2 YYREEE (reference sequence). For several patients, CD4+ cells were sorted into CD25+CD127- cells. Sampling of alopecia areata patients yielded lesional scalp punch biopsies as well as peripheral blood. Extraction and reverse transcription of RNA yielded cDNA as the sequencing template. Using immunoSEQ multiplex PCR, the repertoire was profiled, and TCRdb retains in-frame clones only, with some absent. Of roughly 40,000 clones in the sample, around 57% are singletons; the top ten hold under 2%.

The genes are TRBV5-4 and TRBJ1-2; 8 nucleotides match TRBD1. Sequencing input: CD4+ Tregs sorted from blood. This TCR came from a human donor with alopecia areata. The CDR3 sequence: CASSEGTPGQGRRGYTF. The CDR3 DNA reads TGTGCCAGCAGCGAGGGGACACCCGGACAGGGTAGGAGGGGCTACACCTTC.